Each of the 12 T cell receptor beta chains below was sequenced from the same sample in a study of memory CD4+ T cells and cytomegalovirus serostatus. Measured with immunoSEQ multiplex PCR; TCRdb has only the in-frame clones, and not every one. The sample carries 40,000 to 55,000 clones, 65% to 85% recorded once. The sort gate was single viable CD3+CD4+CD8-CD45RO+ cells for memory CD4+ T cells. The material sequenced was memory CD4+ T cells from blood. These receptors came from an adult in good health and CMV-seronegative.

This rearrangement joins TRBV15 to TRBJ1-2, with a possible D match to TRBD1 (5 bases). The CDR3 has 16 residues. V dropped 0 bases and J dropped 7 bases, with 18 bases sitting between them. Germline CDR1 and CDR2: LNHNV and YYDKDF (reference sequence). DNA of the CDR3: TGTGCCACCAGCAGAGATCGGGGTGGGTCTGGGGCTGGCTACACCTTC. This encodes CATSRDRGGSGAGYTF.

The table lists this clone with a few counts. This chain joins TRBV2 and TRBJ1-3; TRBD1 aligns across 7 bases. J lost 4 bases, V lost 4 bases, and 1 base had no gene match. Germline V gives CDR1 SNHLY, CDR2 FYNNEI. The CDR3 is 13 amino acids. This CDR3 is CASSVDRGNTIYF. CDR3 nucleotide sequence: TGTGCCAGCAGTGTGGACAGGGGAAACACCATATATTTT.

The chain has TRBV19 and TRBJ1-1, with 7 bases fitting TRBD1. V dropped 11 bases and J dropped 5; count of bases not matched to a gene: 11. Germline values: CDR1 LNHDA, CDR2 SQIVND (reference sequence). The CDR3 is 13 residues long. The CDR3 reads CAAGDRLGTEAFF. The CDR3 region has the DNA TGTGCCGCGGGGGACAGACTCGGGACTGAAGCTTTCTTT.

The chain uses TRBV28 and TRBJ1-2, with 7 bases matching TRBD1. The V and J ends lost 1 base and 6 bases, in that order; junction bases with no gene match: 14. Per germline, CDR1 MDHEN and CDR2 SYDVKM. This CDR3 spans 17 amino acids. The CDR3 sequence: CASSLFRLQGGDHGYTF. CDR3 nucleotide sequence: TGTGCCAGCAGTTTATTCCGTCTCCAGGGGGGCGATCATGGCTACACCTTC.

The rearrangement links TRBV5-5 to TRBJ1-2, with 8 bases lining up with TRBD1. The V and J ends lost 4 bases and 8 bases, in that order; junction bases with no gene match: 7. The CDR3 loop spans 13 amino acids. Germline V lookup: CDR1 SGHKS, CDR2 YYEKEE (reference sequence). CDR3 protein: CASSLDRGPGYTF. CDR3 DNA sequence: TGTGCCAGCAGCCTTGACAGGGGACCCGGCTACACCTTC.

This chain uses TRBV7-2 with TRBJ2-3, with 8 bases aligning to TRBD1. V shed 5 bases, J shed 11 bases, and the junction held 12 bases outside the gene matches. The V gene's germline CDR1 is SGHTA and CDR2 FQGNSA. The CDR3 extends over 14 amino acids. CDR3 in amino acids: CASSLWTGKGLQYF. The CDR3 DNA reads TGTGCCAGCAGCCTCTGGACAGGGAAAGGGTTGCAGTATTTT.

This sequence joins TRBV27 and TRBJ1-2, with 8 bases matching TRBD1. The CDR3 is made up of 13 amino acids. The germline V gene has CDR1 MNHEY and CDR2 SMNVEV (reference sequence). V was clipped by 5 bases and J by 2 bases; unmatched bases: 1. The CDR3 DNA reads TGTGCCAGCAGTAGGACAGGGAACTATGGCTACACCTTC. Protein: CASSRTGNYGYTF.

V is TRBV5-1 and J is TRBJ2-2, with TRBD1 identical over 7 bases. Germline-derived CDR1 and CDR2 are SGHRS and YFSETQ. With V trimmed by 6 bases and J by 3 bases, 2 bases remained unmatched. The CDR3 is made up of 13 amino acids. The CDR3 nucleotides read TGCGCCAGCAAAACAGGGGACACCGGGGAGCTGTTTTTT. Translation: CASKTGDTGELFF.

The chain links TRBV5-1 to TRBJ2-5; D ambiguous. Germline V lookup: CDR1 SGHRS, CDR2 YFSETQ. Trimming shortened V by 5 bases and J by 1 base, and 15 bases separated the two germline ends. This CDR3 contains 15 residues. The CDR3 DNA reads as TGCGCCAGCAGTAAGCTTTTAACAGCCCAAGAGACCCAGTACTTC. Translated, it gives CASSKLLTAQETQYF. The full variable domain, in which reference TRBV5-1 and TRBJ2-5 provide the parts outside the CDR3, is KAGVTQTPRYLIKTRGQQVTLSCSPISGHRSVSWYQQTPGQGLQFLFEYFSETQRNKGNFPGRFSGRQFSNSRSEMNVSTLELGDSALYLCASSKLLTAQETQYFGPGTRLLVL.

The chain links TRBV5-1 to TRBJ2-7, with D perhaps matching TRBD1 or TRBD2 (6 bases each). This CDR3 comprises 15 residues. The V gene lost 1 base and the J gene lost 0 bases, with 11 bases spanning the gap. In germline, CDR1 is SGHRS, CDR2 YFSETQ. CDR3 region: CASSLLGGLSYEQYF. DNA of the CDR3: TGCGCCAGCAGCTTGCTGGGGGGCCTCTCCTACGAGCAGTACTTC.

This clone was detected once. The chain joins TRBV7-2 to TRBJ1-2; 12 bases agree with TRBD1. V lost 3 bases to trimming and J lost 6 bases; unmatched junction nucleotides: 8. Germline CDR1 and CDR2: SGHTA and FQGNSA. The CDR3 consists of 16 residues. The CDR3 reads CASSFAGTGGSNGYTF. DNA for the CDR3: TGTGCCAGCAGCTTCGCCGGGACAGGGGGCAGCAATGGCTACACCTTC.

The CDR3 protein is CASSLGTGGLAGELFF. The CDR3 bases are TGTGCCAGCAGCCTCGGGACAGGGGGCTTGGCCGGGGAGCTGTTTTTT. V gene TRBV7-6 combines with J gene TRBJ2-2; 12 bases fit TRBD1. The CDR3 consists of 16 residues. The germline V gene encodes CDR1 SGHVS and CDR2 FNYEAQ. J lost 6 bases, V lost 5 bases, and 7 bases had no gene match.